This T cell receptor (beta chain) is drawn from a study of T cells expressing NK-cell markers. Study as a whole: Sorted CD3+CD56-NKG2C+, CD3+CD56+NKG2C+ and CD3+CD56+NKG2C- T cells supplied the TCR beta repertoires. Sequencing covered eight donors, seven HCMV-seropositive and one seronegative. Findings and limits, study-wide: Among CD8+ T cells from six donors, dominant NKG2C+ clonotypes accounted for about 1.0-7.0%.

The CDR3 loop spans 16 amino acids. Germline-derived CDR1 and CDR2 are MRHNA and SNTAGT. Using the 5' RACE reads, TCRdb records one entry per CDR3 protein without DNA. The table lists 5,500 to 8,500 distinct CDR3 sequences, with roughly 60% in the top ten. Note on this clonotype: Its antigen is not known.

V and J are TRBV6-4 and TRBJ2-2; without DNA, the TCRdb call of TRBD2 cannot be checked. The specimen was blood T cells: a sorted CD56 or NKG2C T cell subset, CD4+ or CD8+ T cells, or bulk PBMC T cells (not recorded which). The TCR originated in a man between 18 and 69 years old in good health. CDR3 amino acids: CASSDSKRGVTGELFF.